This T cell receptor beta chain was sequenced for a study of cytomegalovirus exposure and HLA in healthy donors. General study points: Subsequent analysis of the approximately 110 validation repertoires found a tendency for first-cohort TCR clusters to co-occur. Three CMV-associated chains were confirmed in vitro to be specific for CMV antigens.

The germline V gene encodes CDR1 SEHNR and CDR2 FQNEAQ (reference sequence). The CDR3 is 15 residues long. V lost 1 base to trimming and J lost 14 bases, with 23 bases between them. The table came from immunoSEQ multiplex PCR; TCRdb's copy has only in-frame clones and leaves some out. Of about 350,000 clones listed, about 90% are singletons. Details on this clone: What it recognizes is unknown.

Sequenced material: PBMCs. The receptor was isolated from a woman in her 30s in good health and CMV-seropositive. The chain has TRBV7-9 and TRBJ1-2, with unresolved D. CDR3: CASSLEPDTIGSLTF. The CDR3 bases are TGTGCCAGCAGCTTAGAGCCAGACACGATAGGTAGCTTAACCTTC.